This TCR beta chain was captured in a study of T cells in Graves' hyperthyroidism and ophthalmopathy. Background on the study: Pretreatment peripheral blood was obtained at initial diagnosis. General study findings and limits: A median around 6 months before onset, the model predicted ophthalmopathy.

This clonotype was picked up many times. What it binds is unknown. The CDR3 covers 16 residues. V lost 5 bases, J lost 5 bases, and 12 bases stayed unmatched. The investigators amplified TCR beta CDR3 regions from RNA transcripts. The TCR CDR3 first-round RT-PCR relied on the HTBI primer set. TCRdb re-called the multiplex PCR reads through MiXCR, storing one row per CDR3 protein. Among some 360,000 distinct CDR3 sequences listed, 15% to 20% were seen once. PBMCs were obtained from over 8.5 ml fresh peripheral blood. The rearrangement links TRBV12-3 or TRBV12-4 to TRBJ2-5, with TRBD1 identical over 9 bases. What was sequenced was blood. The receptor was derived from a woman aged 40 to 49 with Graves' ophthalmopathy. The CDR3 DNA is TGTGCCAGCAGTCCCTATCGGACAGGGGCGGAGGAGACCCAGTACTTC. This translates into CASSPYRTGAEETQYF.